A selection of T cell receptor beta chains follows, all from one sample in a study of T cells in Graves' hyperthyroidism and ophthalmopathy. Via MiXCR, TCRdb re-called the multiplex PCR reads, giving one row per CDR3 protein. Seen here are roughly 720,000 distinct CDR3 sequences, roughly a sixth observed once, and the top ten hold about a sixth. Sequenced material: blood. The receptors here all came from a man in his forties or fifties with Graves' hyperthyroidism. CDR3s include the opening cysteine and the closing phenylalanine or tryptophan. The D gene is left open where the match is weak. The size entry is marked missing in some rows and otherwise reads once, few, many or a size class.

v_call	d_call	j_call	clone_size	cdr3_nt	cdr3_aa
TRBV5-5	TRBD1	TRBJ1-1	.	TGTGCCAGCAGCCGGGGGACAGGGGCAGTGAACACTGAAGCTTTCTTT	CASSRGTGAVNTEAFF
TRBV6-1	TRBD1	TRBJ1-1	few	TGTGCCAGCACCATCGGACAGGGAGGGGTGACTGAAGCTTTCTTT	CASTIGQGGVTEAFF
TRBV6-1	.	TRBJ2-7	many	TGTGCCAGCAGTGGGGACACGTTCTACGAGCAGTACTTC	CASSGDTFYEQYF
TRBV6-2/TRBV6-3	.	TRBJ2-1	many	TGTGCCAGCAGTTGGGGACACGCAATCTACAATGAGCAGTTCTTC	CASSWGHAIYNEQFF
TRBV2	TRBD1	TRBJ1-3	many	TGTGCCAGTCGGATTGACAGGGCCTCTGGAAACACCATATATTTT	CASRIDRASGNTIYF
TRBV2	.	TRBJ2-1	many	TGTGCCAGCAGTGAGAATGAGGGGTCCTACAATGAGCAGTTCTTC	CASSENEGSYNEQFF
TRBV27	TRBD2	TRBJ2-7	many	TGTGCCAGCAGAACGGGACTAGCGATACACGAGCAGTACTTC	CASRTGLAIHEQYF
TRBV6-2/TRBV6-3	.	TRBJ2-1	.	TGTGCCAGCTCCCACAGGGTCCGGGAGCAGTTCTTC	CASSHRVREQFF
TRBV6-1	.	TRBJ2-1	many	TGTGCCAGCAGTTCGGGGAGTAGCTCCTACAATGAGCAGTTCTTC	CASSSGSSSYNEQFF
TRBV7-2	.	TRBJ2-1	many	TGTGCCAGCAGCTTATTAGGGCCGGCGGGCAATGAGCAGTTCTTC	CASSLLGPAGNEQFF
TRBV20-1	.	TRBJ2-7	many	TGCAGTGCTACTTCTTTCGGGGAGAAGGACGAGCAGTACTTC	CSATSFGEKDEQYF
TRBV9	.	TRBJ1-2	.	TGTGCCAGCAGCGGGCCGCGGGGAGGGGACGGCTACACCTTC	CASSGPRGGDGYTF
TRBV27	.	TRBJ2-5	.	TGTGCCAGCAGTTTTGGGACCCCTACCACGACCCAGTACTTC	CASSFGTPTTTQYF
TRBV7-2	TRBD2	TRBJ2-5	.	TGTGCCAGCAGCCAAGGGACTAGCGGACCCCAAGAGACCCAGTACTTC	CASSQGTSGPQETQYF
TRBV2	.	TRBJ1-1	many	TGTGCCAGCAGTGAAGTCGGGGGAACTGAAGCTTTCTTT	CASSEVGGTEAFF
TRBV12-3/TRBV12-4	.	TRBJ1-1	few	TGTGCCAGCAGCCTATCAGGAGGGAGGGCTGAAGCTTTCTTT	CASSLSGGRAEAFF
TRBV10-1	.	TRBJ2-2	many	TGCGCCAGCAGTGGATCCGGGAACACCGGGGAGCTGTTTTTT	CASSGSGNTGELFF
TRBV25-1	.	TRBJ1-6	.	TGTGCCAGCAGTGATAGTACTCCAAGGGGTGGGAATTCACCCCTCCACTTT	CASSDSTPRGGNSPLHF
TRBV28	TRBD1	TRBJ1-5	many	TGTGCCAGCAGTTTATATACAGGGGGCTATAGCAATCAGCCCCAGCATTTT	CASSLYTGGYSNQPQHF
TRBV7-2	.	TRBJ1-1	.	TGTGCCAGCAGCTCCCCGACATTGAACACTGAAGCTTTCTTT	CASSSPTLNTEAFF
TRBV7-9	TRBD2	TRBJ2-1	.	TGTGCCAGCAGCACCCAACTTAGCGGGTCAACCTACAATGAGCAGTTCTTC	CASSTQLSGSTYNEQFF
TRBV2	TRBD1	TRBJ2-7	many	TGTGCCAGCAGAGAGACACAGGGGGCTTGGTACGAGCAGTACTTC	CASRETQGAWYEQYF
TRBV29-1	.	TRBJ2-5	many	TGCAGCGTTGATCGACGGCGAACCCAAGAGACCCAGTACTTC	CSVDRRRTQETQYF
TRBV6-1	.	TRBJ2-5	.	TGTGCCAGCAGTGTGAGTACTCAAGAGACCCAGTACTTC	CASSVSTQETQYF
TRBV7-9	.	TRBJ2-1	few	TGTGCCAGCAGCTTAATACTGGGCAGCTCCTACAATGAGCAGTTCTTC	CASSLILGSSYNEQFF
TRBV30	.	TRBJ1-2	.	TGTGCCTGGAGTGTAGGTCTGAACACACTGTACCGTGGCTACACCTTC	CAWSVGLNTLYRGYTF